Shown below are 8 T cell receptor beta chains from a single sample sequenced in a study of OX40 agonist ivuxolimab in advanced cancers. The library was prepared using the immunoSEQ multiplex PCR assay. TCRdb's version of the immuneACCESS table is confined to in-frame rearrangements and falls short of the full clone set. An unresolved V gene accounts for under half of the shortfall where checked; the remainder is of unknown origin. A total of 55,000 to 65,000 clones appear in this sample, 86% of them only once. Of the sample, under 4.5% is held by the ten largest clones. Here the sequenced sample was CD4+ or CD8+ T cells sorted from blood, taken in a trial of the OX40 agonist ivuxolimab. All receptors derive from an adult with an advanced solid tumor such as melanoma, head and neck, liver or kidney cancer.

In nucleotides, the CDR3 is TGTGCCAGCAGCCCAGAAAGGGGGGCTGCCTACGAGCAGTACTTC. This translates into CASSPERGAAYEQYF. The chain recombines TRBV7-2 with TRBJ2-7, with D possibly being TRBD1 or TRBD2 (6 bases each). The CDR3 has 15 residues. V was trimmed by 5 bases and J by 2 bases, leaving 16 bases between them. Germline V gene data show CDR1 as SGHTA and CDR2 as FQGNSA.

The rearrangement uses TRBV19 and TRBJ1-1; D unclear. The V and J ends lost 6 bases and 6 bases respectively, with 17 bases between them. This CDR3 region has 14 residues. CDR1 is LNHDA and CDR2 is SQIVND in the germline V gene (reference sequence). The CDR3 nucleotides are TGTGCCAGTAGGCCAGGAGGCGGAGACCCTGAAGCTTTCTTT. Residues: CASRPGGGDPEAFF.

The chain uses TRBV5-1 and TRBJ2-5; D is possibly TRBD1 (5 bases). Deletions cut 4 bases from V and 1 base from J, with 14 bases between. From germline, CDR1 is SGHRS and CDR2 YFSETQ. The CDR3 length is 15 residues. In DNA form, the CDR3 reads TGCGCCAGCAGCATCCAGGGCTCCAGCCAAGAGACCCAGTACTTC. This codes for CASSIQGSSQETQYF.

The V and J genes are TRBV15 and TRBJ1-5; a weak D match, TRBD1 (6 bases). The V and J ends lost 1 base and 4 bases respectively, with 17 bases between them. CDR1 and CDR2 from the germline V gene are LNHNV and YYDKDF (reference sequence). The CDR3 covers 17 residues. CDR3 in DNA: TGTGCCACCAGCAGAGTTGACGGCAGGACAGAAAATCAGCCCCAGCATTTT. Translating it yields CATSRVDGRTENQPQHF.

The chain couples TRBV10-3 to TRBJ2-7, with D maybe TRBD2 (5 bases). CDR3 length equals 14 residues. Trimming removed 0 bases from V and 7 bases from J, with 13 bases in between. Germline CDR1 reads ENHRY; CDR2 reads SYGVKD. Here the CDR3 DNA reads TGTGCCATCAGTGAGTCGCGCTTCTCGGGGGAGCAGTACTTC. Translation: CAISESRFSGEQYF.

The rearrangement joins TRBV7-2 to TRBJ2-5, with 12 bases matching TRBD2. This CDR3 is 17 amino acids long. CDR1 SGHTA and CDR2 FQGNSA come from the germline V gene. V shed 1 base, J shed 0 bases, and the junction held 3 bases outside the gene matches. CDR3 residues: CASSLGTSGVYQETQYF. In nucleotides, the CDR3 is TGTGCCAGCAGCTTAGGGACTAGCGGGGTATACCAAGAGACCCAGTACTTC.

The J gene is TRBJ2-3, the V gene TRBV2; TRBD2 aligns across 8 bases. The CDR3 is 15 amino acids. CDR1 is SNHLY, CDR2 FYNNEI, per germline. Trimming cost V 7 bases and J 4 bases; bases outside gene matches: 10. CDR3 in DNA: TGTGCCAGCATCCGAGCGGGGGCGGGTCCAGATACGCAGTATTTT. As protein: CASIRAGAGPDTQYF.

V is TRBV19 and J is TRBJ1-5; no reliable D call. This CDR3 spans 15 amino acids. Germline assignment: CDR1 LNHDA and CDR2 SQIVND (reference sequence). V dropped 7 bases and J dropped 2 bases, with 15 bases sitting between them. This CDR3 is CASTLRGVGNQPQHF. Written as DNA, the CDR3 is TGTGCCAGTACCCTCCGGGGAGTAGGCAATCAGCCCCAGCATTTT.